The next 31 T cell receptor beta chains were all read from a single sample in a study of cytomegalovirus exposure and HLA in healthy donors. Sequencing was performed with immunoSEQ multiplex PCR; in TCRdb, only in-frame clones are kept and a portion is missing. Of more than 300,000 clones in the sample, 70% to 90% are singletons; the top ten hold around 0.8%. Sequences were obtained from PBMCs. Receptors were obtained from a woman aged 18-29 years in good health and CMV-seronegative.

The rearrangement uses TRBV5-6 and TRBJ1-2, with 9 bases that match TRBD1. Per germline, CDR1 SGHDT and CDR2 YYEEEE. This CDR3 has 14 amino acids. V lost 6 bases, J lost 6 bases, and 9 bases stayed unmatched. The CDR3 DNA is TGTGCCAGCACACTCCCGGGACAGGGACATGGCTACACCTTC. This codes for CASTLPGQGHGYTF. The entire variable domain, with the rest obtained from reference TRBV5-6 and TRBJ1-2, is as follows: DAGVTQSPTHLIKTRGQQVTLRCSPKSGHDTVSWYQQALGQGPQFIFQYYEEEERQRGNFPDRFSGHQFPNYSSELNVNALLLGDSALYLCASTLPGQGHGYTFGSGTRLTVV.

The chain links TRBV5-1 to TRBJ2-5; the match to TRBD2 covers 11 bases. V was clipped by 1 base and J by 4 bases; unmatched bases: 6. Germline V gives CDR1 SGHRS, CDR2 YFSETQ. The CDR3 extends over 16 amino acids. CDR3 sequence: CASSLPPLAGAETQYF. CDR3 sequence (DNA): TGCGCCAGCAGCTTGCCGCCACTAGCGGGAGCAGAGACCCAGTACTTC.

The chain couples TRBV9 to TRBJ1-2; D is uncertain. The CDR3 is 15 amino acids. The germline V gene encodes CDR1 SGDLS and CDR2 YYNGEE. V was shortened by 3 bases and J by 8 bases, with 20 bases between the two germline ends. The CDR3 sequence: CASSGSPKASEGYTF. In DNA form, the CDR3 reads TGTGCCAGCAGCGGTTCCCCAAAGGCCAGCGAGGGCTACACCTTC. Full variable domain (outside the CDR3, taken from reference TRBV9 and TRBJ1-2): DSGVTQTPKHLITATGQRVTLRCSPRSGDLSVYWYQQSLDQGLQFLIQYYNGEERAKGNILERFSAQQFPDLHSELNLSSLELGDSALYFCASSGSPKASEGYTFGSGTRLTVV.

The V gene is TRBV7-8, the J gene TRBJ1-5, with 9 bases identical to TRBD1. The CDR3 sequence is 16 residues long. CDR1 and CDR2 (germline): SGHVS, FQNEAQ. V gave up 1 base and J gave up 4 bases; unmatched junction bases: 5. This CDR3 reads CASSLGSDRGNQPQHF. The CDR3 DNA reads TGTGCCAGCAGCTTAGGGTCGGACAGGGGAAATCAGCCCCAGCATTTT.

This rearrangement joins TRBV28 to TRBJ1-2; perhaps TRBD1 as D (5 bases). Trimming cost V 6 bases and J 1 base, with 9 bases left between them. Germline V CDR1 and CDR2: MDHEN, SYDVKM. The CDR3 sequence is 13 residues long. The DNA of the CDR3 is TGTGCCAGCAGGGGGAGGGGTAACTATGGCTACACCTTC. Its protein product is CASRGRGNYGYTF.

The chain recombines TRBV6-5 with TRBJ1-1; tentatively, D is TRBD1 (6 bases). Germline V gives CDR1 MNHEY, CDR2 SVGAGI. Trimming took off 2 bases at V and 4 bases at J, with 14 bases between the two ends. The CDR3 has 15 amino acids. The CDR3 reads CASSYGQGGGTEAFF. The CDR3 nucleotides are TGTGCCAGCAGTTACGGACAAGGGGGGGGCACTGAAGCTTTCTTT.

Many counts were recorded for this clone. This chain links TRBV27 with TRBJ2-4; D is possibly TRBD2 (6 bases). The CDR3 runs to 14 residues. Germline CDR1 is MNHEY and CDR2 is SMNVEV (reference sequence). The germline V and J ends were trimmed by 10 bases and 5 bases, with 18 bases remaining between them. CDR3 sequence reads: CATASGVTQNIQYF. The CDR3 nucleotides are TGTGCCACCGCTTCGGGGGTTACTCAAAACATTCAGTACTTC.

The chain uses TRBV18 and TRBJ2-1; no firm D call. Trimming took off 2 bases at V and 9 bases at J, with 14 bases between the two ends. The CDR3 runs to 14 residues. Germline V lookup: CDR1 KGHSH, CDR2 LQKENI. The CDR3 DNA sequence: TGTGCCAGCTCACCAAGACCCCCTCCGGGTGAGCAGTTCTTC. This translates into CASSPRPPPGEQFF.

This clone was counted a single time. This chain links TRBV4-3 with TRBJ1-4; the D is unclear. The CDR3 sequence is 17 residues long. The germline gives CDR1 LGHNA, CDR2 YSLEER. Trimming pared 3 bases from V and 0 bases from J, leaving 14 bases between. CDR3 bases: TGCGCCAGCAGCCAGGTACGACAAGGTTCAACTAATGAAAAACTGTTTTTT. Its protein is CASSQVRQGSTNEKLFF.

DNA of the CDR3: TGTGCCAGCAGTGTTCCGGGACAGGGGGCGCGAAACACCATATATTTT. This codes for CASSVPGQGARNTIYF. The rearrangement uses TRBV6-1 and TRBJ1-3, with 12 bases identical to TRBD1. The V segment lost 4 bases and the J segment 5 bases; nucleotides outside the gene matches: 6. CDR3 size: 16 residues. The germline gives CDR1 MNHNS, CDR2 SASEGT.

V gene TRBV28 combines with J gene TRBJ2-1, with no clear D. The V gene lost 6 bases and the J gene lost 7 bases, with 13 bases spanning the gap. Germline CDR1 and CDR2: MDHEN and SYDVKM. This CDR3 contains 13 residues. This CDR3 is CASSPHGANEQFF. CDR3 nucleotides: TGTGCCAGCAGCCCCCACGGAGCTAATGAGCAGTTCTTC.

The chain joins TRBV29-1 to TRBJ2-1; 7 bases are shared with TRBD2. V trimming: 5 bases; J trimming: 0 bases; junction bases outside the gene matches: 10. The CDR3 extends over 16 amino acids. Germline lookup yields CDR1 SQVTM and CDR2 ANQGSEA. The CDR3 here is CSVWYGTTSSYNEQFF. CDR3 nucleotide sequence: TGCAGCGTTTGGTATGGGACTACCTCCTCCTACAATGAGCAGTTCTTC.

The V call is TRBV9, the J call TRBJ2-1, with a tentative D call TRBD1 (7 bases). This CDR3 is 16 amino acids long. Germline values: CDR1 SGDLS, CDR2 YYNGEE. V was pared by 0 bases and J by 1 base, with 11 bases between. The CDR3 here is CASSVVQGGSYNEQFF. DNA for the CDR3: TGTGCCAGCAGCGTAGTCCAGGGGGGTTCCTACAATGAGCAGTTCTTC. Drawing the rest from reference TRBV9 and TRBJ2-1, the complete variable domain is DSGVTQTPKHLITATGQRVTLRCSPRSGDLSVYWYQQSLDQGLQFLIQYYNGEERAKGNILERFSAQQFPDLHSELNLSSLELGDSALYFCASSVVQGGSYNEQFFGPGTRLTVL.

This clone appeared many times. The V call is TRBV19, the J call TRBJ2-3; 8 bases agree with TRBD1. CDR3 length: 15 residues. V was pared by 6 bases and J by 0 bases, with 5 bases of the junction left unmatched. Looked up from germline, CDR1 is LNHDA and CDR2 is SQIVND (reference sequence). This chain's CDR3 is CASRRPGGSTDTQYF. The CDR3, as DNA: TGTGCCAGTAGGAGGCCAGGGGGCAGCACAGATACGCAGTATTTT.

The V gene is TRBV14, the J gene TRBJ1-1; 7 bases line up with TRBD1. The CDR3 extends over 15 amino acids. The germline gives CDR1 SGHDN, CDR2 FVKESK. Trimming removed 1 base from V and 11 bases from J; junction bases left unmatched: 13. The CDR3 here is CASSQVGGTDLRAFF. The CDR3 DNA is TGTGCCAGCAGCCAAGTTGGGGGGACAGACCTAAGGGCTTTCTTT.

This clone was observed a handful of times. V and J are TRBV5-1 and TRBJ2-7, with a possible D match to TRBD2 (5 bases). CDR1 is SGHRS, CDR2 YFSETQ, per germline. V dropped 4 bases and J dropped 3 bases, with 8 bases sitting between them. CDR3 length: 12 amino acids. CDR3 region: CASSTEGYEQYF. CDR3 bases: TGCGCCAGCAGCACCGAGGGCTACGAGCAGTACTTC.

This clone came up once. The CDR3, as DNA: TGTGCCAGCAGTGAGTCGCACTCCAACACCGGGGAGCTGTTTTTT. Amino acids: CASSESHSNTGELFF. V is TRBV2 and J is TRBJ2-2; D gene unclear. CDR1 SNHLY and CDR2 FYNNEI come from the germline V gene. CDR3 length: 15 amino acids. V dropped 3 bases and J dropped 2 bases, with 10 bases sitting between them.

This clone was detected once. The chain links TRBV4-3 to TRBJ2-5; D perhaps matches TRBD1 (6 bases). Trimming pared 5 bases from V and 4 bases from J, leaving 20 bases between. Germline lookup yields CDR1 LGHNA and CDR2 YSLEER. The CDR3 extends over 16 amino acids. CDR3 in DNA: TGCGCCAGCAGCTCAAGTTCGGGACACCCTCGAGAGACCCAGTACTTC. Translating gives CASSSSSGHPRETQYF.

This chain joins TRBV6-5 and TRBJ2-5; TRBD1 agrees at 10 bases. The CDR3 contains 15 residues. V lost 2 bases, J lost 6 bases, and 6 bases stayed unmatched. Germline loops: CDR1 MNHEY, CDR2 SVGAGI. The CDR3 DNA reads TGTGCCAGCAGTTACGGGGGGACAGGGGCCAAGACCCAGTACTTC. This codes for CASSYGGTGAKTQYF.

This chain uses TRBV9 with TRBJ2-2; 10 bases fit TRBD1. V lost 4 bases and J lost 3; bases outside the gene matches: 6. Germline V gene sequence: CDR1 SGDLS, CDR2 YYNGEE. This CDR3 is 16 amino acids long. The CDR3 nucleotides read TGTGCCAGCAGCCTCCCGGACAGGGGGGACACCGGGGAGCTGTTTTTT. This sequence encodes CASSLPDRGDTGELFF.

DNA for the CDR3: TGTGCCAGCAGCCCTACGGGACAGGGGGGCACAGATACGCAGTATTTT. Protein product: CASSPTGQGGTDTQYF. This chain connects TRBV7-3 to TRBJ2-3; 11 bases line up with TRBD1. CDR1 and CDR2 (germline): SGHTA, FQGTGA. The length of the CDR3 is 16 residues. The V segment lost 5 bases and the J segment 1 base; nucleotides outside the gene matches: 5.

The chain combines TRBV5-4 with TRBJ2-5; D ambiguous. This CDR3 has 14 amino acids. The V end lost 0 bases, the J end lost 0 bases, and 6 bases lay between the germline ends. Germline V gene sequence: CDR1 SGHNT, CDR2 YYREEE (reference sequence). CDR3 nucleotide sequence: TGTGCCAGCAGCTTGGCTACCGACCAAGAGACCCAGTACTTC. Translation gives CASSLATDQETQYF.

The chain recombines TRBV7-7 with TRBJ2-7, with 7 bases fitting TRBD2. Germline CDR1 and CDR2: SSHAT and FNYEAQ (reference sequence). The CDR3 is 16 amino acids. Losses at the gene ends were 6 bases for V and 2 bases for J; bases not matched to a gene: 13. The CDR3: CASSPMGLIDTYEQYF. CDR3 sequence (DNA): TGTGCCAGCAGTCCGATGGGACTAATCGATACCTACGAGCAGTACTTC.

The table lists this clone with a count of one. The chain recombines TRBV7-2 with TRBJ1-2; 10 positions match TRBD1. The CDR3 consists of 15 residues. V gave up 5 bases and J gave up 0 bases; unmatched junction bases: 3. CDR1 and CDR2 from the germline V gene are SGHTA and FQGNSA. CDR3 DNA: TGTGCCAGCAGCAACGACAGGGGGCCTAACTATGGCTACACCTTC. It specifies CASSNDRGPNYGYTF.

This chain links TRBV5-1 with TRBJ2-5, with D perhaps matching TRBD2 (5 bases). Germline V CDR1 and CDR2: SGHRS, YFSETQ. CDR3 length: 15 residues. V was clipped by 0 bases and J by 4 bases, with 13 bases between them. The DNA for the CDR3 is TGCGCCAGCAGCTTGGAGGCTAGCCTAGGAGAGACCCAGTACTTC. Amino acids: CASSLEASLGETQYF.

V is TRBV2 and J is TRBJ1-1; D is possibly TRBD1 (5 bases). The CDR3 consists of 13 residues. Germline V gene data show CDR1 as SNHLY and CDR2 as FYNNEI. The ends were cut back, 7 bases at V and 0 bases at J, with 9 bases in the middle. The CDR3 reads CASTIGVNTEAFF. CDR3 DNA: TGTGCCAGCACCATAGGGGTGAACACTGAAGCTTTCTTT.

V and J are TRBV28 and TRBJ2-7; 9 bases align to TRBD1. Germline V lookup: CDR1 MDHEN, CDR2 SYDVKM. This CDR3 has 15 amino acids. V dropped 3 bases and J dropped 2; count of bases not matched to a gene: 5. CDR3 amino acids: CASSLTGGSTYEQYF. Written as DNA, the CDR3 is TGTGCCAGCAGTTTGACAGGGGGATCTACCTACGAGCAGTACTTC.

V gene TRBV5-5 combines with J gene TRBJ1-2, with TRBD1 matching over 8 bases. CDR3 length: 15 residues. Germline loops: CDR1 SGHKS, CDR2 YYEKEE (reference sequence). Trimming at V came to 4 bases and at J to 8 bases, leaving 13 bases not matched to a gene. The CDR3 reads CASSPQGAQSDGYTF. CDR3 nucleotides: TGTGCCAGCAGCCCGCAGGGGGCCCAAAGCGACGGCTACACCTTC. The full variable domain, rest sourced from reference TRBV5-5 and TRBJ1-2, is DAGVTQSPTHLIKTRGQQVTLRCSPISGHKSVSWYQQVLGQGPQFIFQYYEKEERGRGNFPDRFSARQFPNYSSELNVNALLLGDSALYLCASSPQGAQSDGYTFGSGTRLTVV.

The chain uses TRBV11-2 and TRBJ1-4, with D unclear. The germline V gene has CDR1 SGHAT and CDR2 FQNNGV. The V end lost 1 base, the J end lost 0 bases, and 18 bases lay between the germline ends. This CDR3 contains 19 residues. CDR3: CASSLVIVGDSATNEKLFF. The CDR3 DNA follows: TGTGCCAGCAGCTTAGTTATCGTCGGGGATTCGGCAACTAATGAAAAACTGTTTTTT.

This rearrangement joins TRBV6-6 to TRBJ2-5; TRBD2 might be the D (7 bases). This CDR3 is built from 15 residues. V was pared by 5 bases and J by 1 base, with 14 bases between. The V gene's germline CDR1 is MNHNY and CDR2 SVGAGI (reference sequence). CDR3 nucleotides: TGTGCCAGCAGTCCCCGGGGGGCCATCCAAGAGACCCAGTACTTC. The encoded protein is CASSPRGAIQETQYF.

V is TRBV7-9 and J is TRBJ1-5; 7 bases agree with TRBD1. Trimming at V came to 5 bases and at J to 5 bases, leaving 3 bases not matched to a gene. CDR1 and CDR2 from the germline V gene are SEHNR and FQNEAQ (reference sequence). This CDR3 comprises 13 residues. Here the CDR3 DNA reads TGTGCCAGCAGCCACGGGACAGATCAGCCCCAGCATTTT. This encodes CASSHGTDQPQHF.